The 27 T cell receptor beta chains below come from one sample, sequenced in a study of immune characteristics of hereditary and idiopathic chronic pancreatitis. Data came from immunoSEQ multiplex PCR; TCRdb stores just in-frame clones and leaves some out. The data show 2,000 or so clones, 60% to 85% seen once. Patients having total pancreatectomy with islet autotransplantation provided the chronic pancreatitis pancreas tissue. The specimen sequenced was pancreas tissue with idiopathic chronic pancreatitis. The receptors originated from a human donor with chronic pancreatitis.

V and J are TRBV24-1 and TRBJ2-1; TRBD2 matches at 7 bases. The CDR3 is made up of 14 amino acids. Per germline, CDR1 KGHDR and CDR2 SFDVKD. V was pared by 1 base and J by 8 bases, with 4 bases of the junction left unmatched. This chain's CDR3 is CATSDFTSVDEQFF. The DNA of the CDR3 is TGTGCCACCAGTGATTTTACTAGCGTGGATGAGCAGTTCTTC.

This clone was observed once. The chain recombines TRBV10-3 with TRBJ2-5; TRBD1 matches at 7 bases. V gave up 6 bases and J gave up 5 bases; unmatched junction bases: 6. The CDR3 runs 13 residues. Germline V lookup: CDR1 ENHRY, CDR2 SYGVKD. The CDR3, as DNA: TGTGCCATCAGGACCACAGGGGACGAGACCCAGTACTTC. As protein: CAIRTTGDETQYF.

A few counts support this clone. This chain connects TRBV6-1 to TRBJ1-1, with unresolved D. The germline CDR1 and CDR2 sequences are MNHNS and SASEGT. The CDR3 spans 14 residues. V lost 7 bases, J lost 0 bases, and 12 bases lay in between. CDR3 in amino acids: CASNDQSMNTEAFF. The DNA of the CDR3 is TGTGCCAGCAATGATCAATCGATGAACACTGAAGCTTTCTTT.

The V call is TRBV3-1 (or the pseudogene TRBV3-2), the J call TRBJ2-7; D may be TRBD1 or TRBD2 (7 bases each). The V gene lost 4 bases and the J gene lost 1 base, with 14 bases spanning the gap. The length of the CDR3 is 15 residues. The germline gives CDR1 LGHDT, CDR2 YNNKEL (reference sequence). The CDR3 DNA reads TGTGCCAGCAGCCCATCAGGGGGGGGGTCCTACGAGCAGTACTTC. It specifies CASSPSGGGSYEQYF.

The rearrangement uses TRBV19 and TRBJ2-7, with 7 bases matching TRBD1. The CDR3 is 15 residues long. V gave up 5 bases and J gave up 4 bases; unmatched junction bases: 11. Germline CDR1 is LNHDA and CDR2 is SQIVND (reference sequence). CDR3 DNA sequence: TGTGCCAGTAGTTTTGTTGGGGACAGTCATTACGAGCAGTACTTC. Its translation is CASSFVGDSHYEQYF. The full variable domain, with the rest looked up from reference TRBV19 and TRBJ2-7, is DGGITQSPKYLFRKEGQNVTLSCEQNLNHDAMYWYRQDPGQGLRLIYYSQIVNDFQKGDIAEGYSVSREKKESFPLTVTSAQKNPTAFYLCASSFVGDSHYEQYFGPGTRLTVT.

This rearrangement joins TRBV9 to TRBJ2-2, with 9 bases lining up with TRBD2. This CDR3 is 19 amino acids long. The V gene end was trimmed by 3 bases and the J gene end by 5 bases; junction bases not matched to a gene: 17. Looked up from germline, CDR1 is SGDLS and CDR2 is YYNGEE. The CDR3 nucleotides are TGTGCCAGCAGCGACCCCATTACTGGCGGGAGGGCCTTTACCGGGGAGCTGTTTTTT. Translated, it gives CASSDPITGGRAFTGELFF.

The chain uses TRBV12-2 and TRBJ1-3. TRBV12-2 is tagged as a pseudogene. The CDR3 extends over 19 amino acids. CDR3 residues: CASRLEFYGGKVEENTIYF. The CDR3 DNA sequence: TGTGCAAGTCGCTTAGAATTTTATGGGGGTAAGGTTGAGGAAAACACCATATATTTT.

In its sample, this clone was seen a few times. The CDR3 loop reads CSVDGGRGRSTDTQYF. The CDR3 DNA follows: TGCAGCGTTGATGGCGGCAGGGGGCGAAGCACAGATACGCAGTATTTT. The rearrangement uses TRBV29-1 and TRBJ2-3; TRBD1 matches at 8 bases. This CDR3 has 16 residues. Looked up from germline, CDR1 is SQVTM and CDR2 is ANQGSEA. J lost 0 bases, V lost 3 bases, and 8 bases had no gene match.

J is TRBJ2-2 and V is TRBV6-6; 7 bases are a match to TRBD2. Per the germline V gene, CDR1 is MNHNY and CDR2 is SVGAGI (reference sequence). CDR3 length equals 15 residues. V was pared by 8 bases and J by 5 bases, with 11 bases of the junction left unmatched. This chain's CDR3 is CASHPPSGGTGELFF. In DNA form, the CDR3 reads TGTGCCAGCCACCCCCCTAGCGGTGGGACCGGGGAGCTGTTTTTT.

V is TRBV3-1 (or the pseudogene TRBV3-2) and J is TRBJ2-7; D uncertain. The V gene lost 3 bases and the J gene lost 4 bases, with 10 bases spanning the gap. This CDR3 contains 13 residues. Germline loops: CDR1 LGHDT, CDR2 YNNKEL (reference sequence). This CDR3 is CASSHRSRYEQYF. For the CDR3, the DNA is TGTGCCAGCAGCCACCGAAGTAGGTACGAGCAGTACTTC.

This chain links TRBV9 with TRBJ2-2; 8 bases line up with TRBD1. Looked up from germline, CDR1 is SGDLS and CDR2 is YYNGEE. The CDR3 is 16 amino acids. Trimming at V came to 4 bases and at J to 5 bases, leaving 10 bases not matched to a gene. The CDR3 loop reads CASSRTLTGVTGELFF. DNA for the CDR3: TGTGCCAGCAGCCGGACTCTGACAGGGGTTACCGGGGAGCTGTTTTTT.

This clone was picked up one time. The chain recombines TRBV5-1 with TRBJ2-7, with a weak D call TRBD1 (6 bases). Germline values: CDR1 SGHRS, CDR2 YFSETQ. This CDR3 contains 15 residues. The V end was cut by 0 bases, the J end by 5 bases, with 15 bases between. In nucleotides, the CDR3 is TGCGCCAGCAGCTTGGGTTGGCAGGGGAGAGACGAGCAGTACTTC. Translated: CASSLGWQGRDEQYF.

The V and J genes are TRBV6-5 and TRBJ2-2; a possible D gene is TRBD2 (6 bases). Germline V gene sequence: CDR1 MNHEY, CDR2 SVGAGI. The CDR3 consists of 15 residues. Trimming cost V 7 bases and J 1 base, with 13 bases left between them. CDR3 bases: TGTGCCAGCATTGGGCGGGGAGTGAACACCGGGGAGCTGTTTTTT. It encodes CASIGRGVNTGELFF.

The chain uses TRBV25-1 and TRBJ2-3; the D gene is possibly TRBD1 (5 bases). CDR1 is MGHDK and CDR2 is SYGVNS in the germline V gene. V was trimmed by 6 bases and J by 0 bases, leaving 10 bases between them. The CDR3 consists of 14 residues. The CDR3 spells CASRSTASTDTQYF. CDR3 sequence (DNA): TGTGCCAGCAGATCGACAGCTAGCACAGATACGCAGTATTTT. The variable domain in full, completed from reference TRBV25-1 and TRBJ2-3, reads EADIYQTPRYLVIGTGKKITLECSQTMGHDKMYWYQQDPGMELHLIHYSYGVNSTEKGDLSSESTVSRIRTEHFPLTLESARPSHTSQYLCASRSTASTDTQYFGPGTRLTVL.

This chain joins TRBV19 and TRBJ1-1; 7 nucleotides align to TRBD1. Per germline, CDR1 LNHDA and CDR2 SQIVND (reference sequence). The V segment lost 4 bases and the J segment 3 bases; nucleotides outside the gene matches: 8. This CDR3 is 15 amino acids long. CDR3 loop: CASSTTRGQDTEAFF. CDR3 in DNA: TGTGCCAGTAGTACTACCCGCGGACAGGACACTGAAGCTTTCTTT.

The rearrangement uses TRBV19 and TRBJ2-7; D might be TRBD1 or TRBD2, each matching 5 bases. Trimming left V 11 bases short and J 2 bases short, with 16 bases between. Germline values: CDR1 LNHDA, CDR2 SQIVND (reference sequence). The CDR3 extends over 13 amino acids. This chain's CDR3 is CAAARDETYEQYF. In nucleotides, the CDR3 is TGTGCCGCTGCGAGGGACGAAACCTACGAGCAGTACTTC.

V gene TRBV7-6 combines with J gene TRBJ1-1; D not certain. There are 13 residues in the CDR3. Germline V lookup: CDR1 SGHVS, CDR2 FNYEAQ. Trimming cost V 0 bases and J 6 bases, with 8 bases left between them. The CDR3 nucleotides are TGTGCCAGCAGCTTAGCTACCGGGTCTGAAGCTTTCTTT. Protein product: CASSLATGSEAFF.

This chain connects TRBV4-1 to TRBJ2-3, with 9 nucleotides matching TRBD2. Germline trimming cut 4 bases from V and 5 bases from J; bases unmatched to any gene: 1. The CDR3 extends over 13 amino acids. The V gene's germline CDR1 is MGHRA and CDR2 YSYEKL. CDR3 sequence: CASSPSGEDTQYF. DNA of the CDR3: TGCGCCAGCAGCCCTAGCGGGGAAGATACGCAGTATTTT.

A single count supports this clone. The genes are TRBV5-5 and TRBJ2-1; unclear D gene. Trimming shortened V by 0 bases and J by 8 bases, and 6 bases separated the two germline ends. There are 12 residues in the CDR3. Per the germline V gene, CDR1 is SGHKS and CDR2 is YYEKEE (reference sequence). Here the CDR3 DNA reads TGTGCCAGCAGCTTGGAAGATGATGAGCAGTTCTTC. It translates to CASSLEDDEQFF. Using reference TRBV5-5 and TRBJ2-1 for the parts outside the CDR3, the full variable domain is DAGVTQSPTHLIKTRGQQVTLRCSPISGHKSVSWYQQVLGQGPQFIFQYYEKEERGRGNFPDRFSARQFPNYSSELNVNALLLGDSALYLCASSLEDDEQFFGPGTRLTVL.

The chain joins TRBV28 to TRBJ2-5; no clear D. There are 14 residues in the CDR3. Trimming left V 5 bases short and J 5 bases short, with 15 bases between. Germline V gene sequence: CDR1 MDHEN, CDR2 SYDVKM. CDR3 DNA sequence: TGTGCCAGCAGTACGCGACCAAAGGGCGAGACCCAGTACTTC. Translation gives CASSTRPKGETQYF.

This clone turned up a few times. This chain connects TRBV4-3 to TRBJ1-4, with D tentatively TRBD1 (6 bases). Germline V gives CDR1 LGHNA, CDR2 YSLEER. The V and J ends lost 4 bases and 6 bases respectively, with 15 bases between them. The CDR3 totals 15 residues. CDR3 residues: CASSRLQGIDEKLFF. The CDR3 DNA reads TGCGCCAGCAGCCGCCTACAGGGCATAGATGAAAAACTGTTTTTT.

The chain has TRBV21-1 and TRBJ2-3; the DNA was not compared with TRBD2, the D call given in the table. TRBV21-1 is shown as a pseudogene. The CDR3 contains 19 residues. CDR3 DNA: TGTGCCAGCGGGTGGACTAGCGGGTCCTCCCTCCCTAGCACAGATACGCAGTATTTT. Encoded protein: CASGWTSGSSLPSTDTQYF.

CDR3: CASSAQGTDTQYF. In DNA form, the CDR3 reads TGTGCCAGCAGTGCTCAGGGGACAGATACGCAGTATTTT. V is TRBV6-4 and J is TRBJ2-3; D may be TRBD1 (6 bases). Trimming removed 4 bases at V and 3 bases at J, with 8 bases between. Looked up from germline, CDR1 is MRHNA and CDR2 is SNTAGT. This CDR3 has 13 residues.

Only a few counts were recorded for this clone. The chain is built from TRBV10-3 and TRBJ1-3; 7 bases map to TRBD1. V trimming: 2 bases; J trimming: 3 bases; junction bases outside the gene matches: 1. CDR1 ENHRY and CDR2 SYGVKD come from the germline V gene. This CDR3 contains 14 residues. The chain's CDR3 is CAISEGQDGNTIYF. CDR3 nucleotides: TGTGCCATCAGTGAGGGACAGGATGGAAACACCATATATTTT.

The chain couples TRBV27 to TRBJ2-7; 7 bases are a match to TRBD2. This CDR3 spans 16 amino acids. The V segment lost 4 bases and the J segment 6 bases; nucleotides outside the gene matches: 15. The germline V gene encodes CDR1 MNHEY and CDR2 SMNVEV (reference sequence). For the CDR3, the DNA is TGTGCCAGCAGTTCTAACCCTCTGGGGAGGGGCGGCGAGCAGTACTTC. This translates into CASSSNPLGRGGEQYF.

This clone rates as large. The rearrangement joins TRBV7-9 to TRBJ1-1; 9 nucleotides match TRBD1. Trimming removed 4 bases from V and 4 bases from J; junction bases left unmatched: 16. In germline, CDR1 is SEHNR, CDR2 FQNEAQ (reference sequence). The CDR3 is 18 residues long. The CDR3 protein is CASSSNNPRQGGGTEAFF. As DNA, the CDR3 is TGTGCCAGCAGCTCAAACAACCCCCGACAGGGGGGTGGCACTGAAGCTTTCTTT.

The chain carries TRBV7-2 and TRBJ2-1; TRBD2 aligns across 10 bases. Germline assignment: CDR1 SGHTA and CDR2 FQGNSA. This CDR3 has 15 residues. V trimming: 5 bases; J trimming: 9 bases; junction bases outside the gene matches: 10. CDR3 bases: TGTGCCAGCAGCCTCAGCGGGGGGGCCGGGACTGAGCAGTTCTTC. The encoded protein is CASSLSGGAGTEQFF.